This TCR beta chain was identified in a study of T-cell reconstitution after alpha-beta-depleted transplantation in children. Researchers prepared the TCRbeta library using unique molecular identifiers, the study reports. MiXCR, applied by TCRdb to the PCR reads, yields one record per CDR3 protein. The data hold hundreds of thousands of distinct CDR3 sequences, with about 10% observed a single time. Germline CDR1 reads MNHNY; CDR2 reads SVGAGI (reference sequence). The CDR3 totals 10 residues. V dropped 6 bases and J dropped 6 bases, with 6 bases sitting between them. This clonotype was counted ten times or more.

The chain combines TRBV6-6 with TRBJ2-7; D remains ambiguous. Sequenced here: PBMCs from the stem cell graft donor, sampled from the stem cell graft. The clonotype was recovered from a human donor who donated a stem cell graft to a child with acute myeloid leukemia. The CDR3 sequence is CASRDGEQYF. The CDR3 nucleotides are TGTGCCAGCAGAGATGGCGAGCAGTACTTC.